This T cell receptor (beta chain) was recovered during a study of cytomegalovirus exposure and HLA in healthy donors. The sample holds a few counts of this clone. The antigen is unknown. This CDR3 contains 17 residues. Germline lookup yields CDR1 SGHNT and CDR2 YYREEE (reference sequence). The trim removed 2 bases at V and 5 bases at J, leaving 7 bases unmatched. Researchers ran the PCR with 60 Vbeta and 13 Jbeta primers. Assay used: immunoSEQ multiplex PCR; TCRdb lists only in-frame clones, some missing. Among some 120,000 clones listed, roughly 15% were seen once. General study points: The authors reported that TCR beta sequences could predict HLA-A and HLA-B alleles. These predictions were accurate for most subjects in the first cohort.

This rearrangement joins TRBV5-4 to TRBJ2-7; the match to TRBD2 covers 16 bases. Input material: PBMCs. The TCR sequence derives from a woman aged 18 to 35 in good health and CMV-seronegative. The CDR3 loop reads CASSFGTSGRARDEQYF. Here the CDR3 DNA reads TGTGCCAGCAGCTTCGGGACTAGCGGGAGGGCCCGTGACGAGCAGTACTTC.